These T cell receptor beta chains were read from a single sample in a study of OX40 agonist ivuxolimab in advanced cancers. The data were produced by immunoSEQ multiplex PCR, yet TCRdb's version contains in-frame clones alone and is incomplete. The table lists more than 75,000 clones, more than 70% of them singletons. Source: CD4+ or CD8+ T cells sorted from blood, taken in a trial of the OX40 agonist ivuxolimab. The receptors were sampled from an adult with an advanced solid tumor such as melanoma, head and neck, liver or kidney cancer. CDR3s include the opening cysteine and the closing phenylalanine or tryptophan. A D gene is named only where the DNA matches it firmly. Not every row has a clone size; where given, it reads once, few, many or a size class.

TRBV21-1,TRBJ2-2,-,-,TGTGCCAGCAGCAAAGTACCAAGGGGGACCGGGGAGGGAGGGGAGCTGTTTTTT,CASSKVPRGTGEGGELFF
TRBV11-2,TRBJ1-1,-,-,TGTGCCAGCAGCCCCCGGAGGGATAACACTGAAGCTTTCTTT,CASSPRRDNTEAFF
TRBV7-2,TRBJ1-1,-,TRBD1,TGTGCCAGCAGCCTCGAACCGGGACAGGGGAACACTGAAGCTTTCTTT,CASSLEPGQGNTEAFF
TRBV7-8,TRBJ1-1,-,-,TGTGCCAGCAGCTTAGCGTACCAGGGGATGAACACTGAAGCTTTCTTT,CASSLAYQGMNTEAFF
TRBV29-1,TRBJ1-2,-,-,TGCAGCGCCCTGATGGGGGCAGGGACCGGCTACACCTTC,CSALMGAGTGYTF
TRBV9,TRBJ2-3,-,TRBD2,TGTGCCAGCAGTGACGGCGCGGGGGGGTTTCATACGCAGTATTTT,CASSDGAGGFHTQYF
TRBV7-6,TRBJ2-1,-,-,TGTGCCAGCAGCTTAGAAACAGGGTCAGGTTACAATGAGCAGTTCTTC,CASSLETGSGYNEQFF
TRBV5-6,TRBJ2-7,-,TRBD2,TGTGCCAGCAGCCTGGGACTAGCGGGAGGCTCCTACGAGCAGTACTTC,CASSLGLAGGSYEQYF
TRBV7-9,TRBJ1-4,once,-,TGTGCCAGCAGCTTAGGCGCAACTAATGAAAAACTGTTTTTT,CASSLGATNEKLFF
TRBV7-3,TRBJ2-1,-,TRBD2,TGTGCCAGCAGCTCTCAACCGGGGGGTTACAATGAGCAGTTCTTC,CASSSQPGGYNEQFF
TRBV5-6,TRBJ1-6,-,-,TGTGCCAGCAGCTCCTCTATCCGGGGGTCGCCCCTCCACTTT,CASSSSIRGSPLHF
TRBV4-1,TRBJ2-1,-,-,TGCGCCAGCAGCCAAACCGTCCTCATGGGGCGTGAGCAGTTCTTC,CASSQTVLMGREQFF
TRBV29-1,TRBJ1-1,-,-,TGCAGCGGCGGACAGCGGAACACTGAAGCTTTCTTT,CSGGQRNTEAFF
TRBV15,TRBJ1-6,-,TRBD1,TGTGCCACCAGCAAGGGACAGGGGATGACACCCCTCCACTTT,CATSKGQGMTPLHF
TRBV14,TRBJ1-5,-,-,TGTGCCAGCAGCCGTGACACAGATCAGCCCCAGCATTTT,CASSRDTDQPQHF
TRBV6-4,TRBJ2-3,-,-,TGTGCCAGCAGTGACTCGGACACCAGATTCACAGATACGCAGTATTTT,CASSDSDTRFTDTQYF
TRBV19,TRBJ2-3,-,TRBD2,TGTGCCAGTACAATTGGCAGCGGGGGGGCAGATACGCAGTATTTT,CASTIGSGGADTQYF
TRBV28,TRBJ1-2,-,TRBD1,TGTGCCAGCAGGGTAGACAGGGCCGGCTACACCTTC,CASRVDRAGYTF